One T cell receptor (beta chain) is described in this entry. Its antigen is not yet known. Per-base qualities were not stored, and no clone one base away is much larger. The immunoSEQ Assay, a bias-controlled multiplex PCR, was used to amplify TCRbeta CDR3 regions from genomic DNA. As for the original processing: The number of nucleated cells in each sample was estimated by amplification of reference gene primers within the assay. Sequence reads were collapsed and filtered to measure the absolute abundance of every unique TCRbeta CDR3 rearrangement. Productive Simpson clonality was computed per sample as the square root of Simpson's diversity index over productive rearrangements. What TCRdb holds here is the immuneACCESS table cut down to in-frame rearrangements. Part of the clones is not present; checked against another copy, under half of the missing clones reflect an unresolved V gene, and the others are unexplained. V and J calls and clone size are copied from that table; D and trimming were computed from the DNA. In this sample the table shows 200,000 to 250,000 clones, around 87% of which occur a single time. The leading ten clones occupy less than 8% of the sample.

Participants in the prospective study were aged about 18 to 95 years, lived in 20 to 30 United States geographic areas, and enrolled through a virtual design. In the prospective study, participants were assigned to cohorts based on the clinical history participants reported in a screening survey and a study questionnaire. Each participant in the prospective study had whole blood, serum and a nasopharyngeal or oropharyngeal swab collected by mobile phlebotomists. Additional blood draws and questionnaires over an approximately two-month period could optionally be provided by prospective study participants. Before DNA extraction, prospective study blood samples were shipped either frozen or at room temperature. This entry is derived from a study of blood T cell repertoires in COVID-19 (dated by TCRdb to the early 2020s). As for the study more broadly: Recovered participants in ImmuneRACE Cohort 3 were defined as having two consecutive negative NP/OP PCR tests, clearance from a healthcare professional, or resolution of symptoms. Samples covering the acute and convalescent phases of COVID-19 were provided by collaborators in the United States, Italy and Spain. The material from the prospective study consisted of cDNA or gDNA derived from T cells, B-cell-depleted T cells, or PBMCs. Deeply sampled blood TCRbeta repertoires from subjects exposed to, actively infected with, or recovered from COVID-19 were included in the dataset. The repertoires were released in a freely available public database intended as a resource for research on the immune response to SARS-CoV-2. Samples were obtained from the ongoing ImmuneRACE study (first 160 participants) and from 1,200 or so subjects provided by 6 global collaborators. The sample metadata nearly always contained a de-identified subject ID, COVID-19 status, age in years and sex. Where available, HLA class I and class II types were taken from metadata supplied by the sample provider and were not determined by assay-based typing.

Overall results and qualifications from the work: The amount of clinical and demographic metadata varied by source and participant and was provided uncurated.

The germline V gene encodes CDR1 MNHEY and CDR2 SMNVEV (reference sequence). The CDR3 sequence holds 13 residues, the cysteine and phenylalanine included. Only the CDR3 portion is preserved as DNA: 39 bases, with reading frame beginning at the first base. Deletion took 6 bases off V and 5 bases off J, with a span of 13 bases between the germline ends. Input material: PBMCs or T cells enriched from blood (not recorded which). The chain is encoded by TRBV27 joined to TRBJ2-5, and possibly TRBD2, on 7 matching bases. This receptor was obtained from a man aged 30 to 39 in a cohort exposed to, infected with or recovered from COVID-19 (not recorded which). The bases are TGTGCCAGCAGCCAAGGGGGGGAGGAGACCCAGTACTTC. Its product reads: CASSQGGEETQYF.